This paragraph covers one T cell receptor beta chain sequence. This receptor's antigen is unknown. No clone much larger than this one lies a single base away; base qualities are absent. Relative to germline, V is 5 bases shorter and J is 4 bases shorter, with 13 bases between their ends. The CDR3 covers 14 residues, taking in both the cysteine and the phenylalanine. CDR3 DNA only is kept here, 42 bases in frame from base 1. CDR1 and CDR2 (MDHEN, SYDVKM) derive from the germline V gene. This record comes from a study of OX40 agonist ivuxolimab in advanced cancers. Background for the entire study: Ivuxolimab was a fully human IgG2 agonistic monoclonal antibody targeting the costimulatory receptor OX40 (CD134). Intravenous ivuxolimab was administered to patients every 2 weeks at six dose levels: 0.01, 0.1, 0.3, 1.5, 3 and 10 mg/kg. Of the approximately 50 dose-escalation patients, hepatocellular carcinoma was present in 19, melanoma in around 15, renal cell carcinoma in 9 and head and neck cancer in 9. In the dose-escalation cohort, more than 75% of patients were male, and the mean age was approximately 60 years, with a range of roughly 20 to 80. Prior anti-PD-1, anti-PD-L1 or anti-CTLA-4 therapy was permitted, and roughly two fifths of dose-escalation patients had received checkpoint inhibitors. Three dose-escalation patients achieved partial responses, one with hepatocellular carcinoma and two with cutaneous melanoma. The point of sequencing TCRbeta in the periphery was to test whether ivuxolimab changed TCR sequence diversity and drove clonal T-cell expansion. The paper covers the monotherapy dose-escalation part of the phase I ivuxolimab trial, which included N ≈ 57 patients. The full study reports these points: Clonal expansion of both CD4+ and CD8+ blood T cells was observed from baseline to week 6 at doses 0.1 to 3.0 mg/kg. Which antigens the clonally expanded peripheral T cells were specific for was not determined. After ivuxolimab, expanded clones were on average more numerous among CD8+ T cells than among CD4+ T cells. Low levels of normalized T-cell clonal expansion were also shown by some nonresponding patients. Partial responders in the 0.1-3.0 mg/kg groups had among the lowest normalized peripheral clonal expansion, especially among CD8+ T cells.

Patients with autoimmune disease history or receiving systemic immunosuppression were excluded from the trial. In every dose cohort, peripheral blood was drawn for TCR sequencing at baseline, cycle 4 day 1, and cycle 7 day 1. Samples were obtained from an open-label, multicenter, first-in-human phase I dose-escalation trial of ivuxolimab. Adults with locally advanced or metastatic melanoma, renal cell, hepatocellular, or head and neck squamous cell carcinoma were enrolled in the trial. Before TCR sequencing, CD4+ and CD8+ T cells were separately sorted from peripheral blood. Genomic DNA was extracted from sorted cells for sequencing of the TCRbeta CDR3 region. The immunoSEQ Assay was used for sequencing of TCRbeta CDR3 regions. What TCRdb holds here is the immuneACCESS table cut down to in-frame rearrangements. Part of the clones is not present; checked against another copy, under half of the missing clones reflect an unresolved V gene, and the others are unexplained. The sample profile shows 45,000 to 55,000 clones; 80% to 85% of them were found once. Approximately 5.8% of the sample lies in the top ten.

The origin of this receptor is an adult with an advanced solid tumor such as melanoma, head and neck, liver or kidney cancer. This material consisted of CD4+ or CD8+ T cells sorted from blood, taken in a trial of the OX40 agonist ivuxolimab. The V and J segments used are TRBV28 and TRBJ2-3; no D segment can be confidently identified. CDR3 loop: CASSVQPQADTQYF. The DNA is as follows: TGTGCCAGCAGTGTCCAGCCCCAAGCAGATACGCAGTATTTT.